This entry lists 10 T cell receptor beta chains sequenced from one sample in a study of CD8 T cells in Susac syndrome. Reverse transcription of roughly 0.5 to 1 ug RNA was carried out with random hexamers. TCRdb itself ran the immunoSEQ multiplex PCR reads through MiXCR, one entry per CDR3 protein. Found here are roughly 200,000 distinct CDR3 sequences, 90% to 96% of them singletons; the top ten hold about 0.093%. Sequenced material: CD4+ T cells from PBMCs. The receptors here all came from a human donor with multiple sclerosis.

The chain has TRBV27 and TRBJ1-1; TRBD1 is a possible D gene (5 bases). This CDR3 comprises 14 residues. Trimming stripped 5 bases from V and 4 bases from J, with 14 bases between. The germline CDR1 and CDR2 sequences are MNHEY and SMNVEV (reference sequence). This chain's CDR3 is CASSRGDQFTEAFF. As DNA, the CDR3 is TGTGCCAGCAGTCGGGGGGACCAGTTCACTGAAGCTTTCTTT.

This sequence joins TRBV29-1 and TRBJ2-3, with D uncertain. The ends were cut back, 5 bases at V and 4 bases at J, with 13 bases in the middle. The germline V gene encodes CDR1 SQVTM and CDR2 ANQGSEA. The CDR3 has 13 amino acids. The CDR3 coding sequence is TGCAGCGTTTGGGGTTCCGGGCCAGATACGCAGTATTTT. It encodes CSVWGSGPDTQYF.

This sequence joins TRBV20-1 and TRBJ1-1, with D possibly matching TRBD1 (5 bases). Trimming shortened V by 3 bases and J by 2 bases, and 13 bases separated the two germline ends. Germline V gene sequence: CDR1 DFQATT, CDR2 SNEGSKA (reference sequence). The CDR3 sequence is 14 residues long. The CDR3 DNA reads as TGCAGTGCTAGCGCGGGGGTCACTAACACTGAAGCTTTCTTT. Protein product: CSASAGVTNTEAFF.

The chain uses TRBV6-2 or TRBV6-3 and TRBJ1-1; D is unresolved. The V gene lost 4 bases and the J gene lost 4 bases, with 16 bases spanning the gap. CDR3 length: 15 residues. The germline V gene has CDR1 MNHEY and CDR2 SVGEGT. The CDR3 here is CASSSQWWQSTEAFF. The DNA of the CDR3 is TGTGCCAGCAGTTCCCAATGGTGGCAGTCCACTGAAGCTTTCTTT.

CDR3 sequence: CAWSTGRLYGYTF. CDR3 DNA: TGTGCCTGGAGTACGGGACGGCTTTATGGCTACACCTTC. J is TRBJ1-2 and V is TRBV30; TRBD1 might be the D (5 bases). The germline V gene encodes CDR1 GTSNPN and CDR2 SVGIG (reference sequence). V was trimmed by 2 bases and J by 5 bases, leaving 12 bases between them. CDR3 size: 13 residues.

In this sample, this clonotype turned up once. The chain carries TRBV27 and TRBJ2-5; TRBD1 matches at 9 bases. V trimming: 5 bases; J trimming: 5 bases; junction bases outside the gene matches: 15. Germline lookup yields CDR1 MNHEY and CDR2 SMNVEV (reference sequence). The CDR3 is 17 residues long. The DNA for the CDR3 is TGTGCCAGCAGTCCGTGGGACAGGGCTCTTGATGGCGAGACCCAGTACTTC. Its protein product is CASSPWDRALDGETQYF.

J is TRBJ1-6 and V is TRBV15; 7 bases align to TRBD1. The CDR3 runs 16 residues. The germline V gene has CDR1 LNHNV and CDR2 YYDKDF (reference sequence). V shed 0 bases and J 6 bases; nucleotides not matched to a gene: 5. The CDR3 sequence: CATSRDRTGLNSPLHF. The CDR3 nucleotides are TGTGCCACCAGCAGAGATCGGACAGGCCTTAATTCACCCCTCCACTTT.

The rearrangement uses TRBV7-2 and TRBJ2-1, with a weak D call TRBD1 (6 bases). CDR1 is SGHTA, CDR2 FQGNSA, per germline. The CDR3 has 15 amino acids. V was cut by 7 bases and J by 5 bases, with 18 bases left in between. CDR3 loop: CASNKQGARDNEQFF. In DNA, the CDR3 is TGTGCCAGCAACAAACAGGGCGCTCGGGACAATGAGCAGTTCTTC.

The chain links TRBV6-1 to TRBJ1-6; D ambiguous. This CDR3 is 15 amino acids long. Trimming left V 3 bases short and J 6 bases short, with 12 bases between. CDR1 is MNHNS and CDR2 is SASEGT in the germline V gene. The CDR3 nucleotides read TGTGCCAGCAGTGATAGGCCCGATCCTAATTCACCCCTCCACTTT. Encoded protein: CASSDRPDPNSPLHF.

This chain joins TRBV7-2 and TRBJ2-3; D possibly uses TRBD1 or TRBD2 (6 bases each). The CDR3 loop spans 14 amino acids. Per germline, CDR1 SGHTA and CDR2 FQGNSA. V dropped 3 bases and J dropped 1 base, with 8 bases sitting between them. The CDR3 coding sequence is TGTGCCAGCAGCTTCGGGGGCGGCACAGATACGCAGTATTTT. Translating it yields CASSFGGGTDTQYF.